This is a list of T cell receptor beta chains from one sample in a study of memory CD4+ T cells and cytomegalovirus serostatus. Profiling relied on immunoSEQ multiplex PCR, and the TCRdb table lists in-frame clones only, not all of them. This table has about 96,000 clones, under 90% appearing once. The sequenced material came from memory CD4+ T cells from blood. Every receptor here comes from an adult in good health and CMV-seropositive. Each CDR3 is given with its conserved first and last residue. A D gene is named only where the DNA matches it firmly.

10,TRBV21-1,-,TRBJ2-7,CASTENEQYF
12,TRBV28,-,TRBJ2-7,CASSFFGLEQYF
13,TRBV10-3,-,TRBJ2-5,CAISEVREETQYF
16,TRBV28,TRBD1,TRBJ1-5,CASSLAYRGRVQPQHF
16,TRBV28,TRBD1,TRBJ1-1,CASSFSGTGERAEAFF
16,TRBV29-1,TRBD2,TRBJ2-1,CSVEDHGTSGNNEQFF
12,TRBV7-3,-,TRBJ1-2,CASSLTGGRYTF
18,TRBV5-3,-,TRBJ2-2,CARSLGPGSESSFGELFF
13,TRBV11-3,-,TRBJ1-1,CASSLKGNTEAFF
14,TRBV5-1,TRBD1,TRBJ1-1,CASRPGTGNTEAFF
14,TRBV18,TRBD1,TRBJ1-2,CASSPTGEVSGYTF
14,TRBV5-1,TRBD1,TRBJ1-2,CASSLEGAVYGYTF
16,TRBV7-9,TRBD1,TRBJ2-5,CASGLPLGQGQETQYF
15,TRBV7-8,-,TRBJ1-1,CASSLALGGPTEAFF
16,TRBV18,-,TRBJ1-2,CASSPAGDHKSYGYTF
13,TRBV7-8,-,TRBJ1-3,CASRASSGNTIYF
12,TRBV28,-,TRBJ1-5,CASSFSNQPQHF
16,TRBV9,TRBD1,TRBJ2-4,CASSVGWGQGVDIQYF
13,TRBV28,-,TRBJ2-7,CASSFWGEGEQYF
16,TRBV7-3,TRBD2,TRBJ2-3,CASSLGLAAVADTQYF
16,TRBV5-6,TRBD1,TRBJ2-3,CASSLWADRGTDTQYF
16,TRBV5-4,-,TRBJ2-2,CASSIGGRGNTGELFF
14,TRBV10-3,TRBD1,TRBJ1-1,CAIRTDRTNTEAFF
17,TRBV21-1,-,TRBJ1-1,CASSDPGQGASGTEAFF
18,TRBV4-3,-,TRBJ2-7,CASSQGGVGGANSYEQYF
16,TRBV25-1,-,TRBJ1-3,CASSREGDLSGNTIYF
16,TRBV7-2,-,TRBJ2-1,CASSSVKRASYNEQFF
17,TRBV5-1,TRBD2,TRBJ2-7,CASSSRGAGGNVDEQYF
14,TRBV19,TRBD2,TRBJ2-2,CAVASGTNTGELFF
15,TRBV27,TRBD1,TRBJ1-2,CASSDGQGPSRGYTF
15,TRBV10-2,TRBD2,TRBJ2-1,CASSSAGGPHNEQFF
15,TRBV9,TRBD2,TRBJ2-3,CASSVEGGSTDTQYF
15,TRBV19,-,TRBJ2-5,CASSISGNLWETQYF
16,TRBV5-1,-,TRBJ2-5,CASSFQGSPIQETQYF
14,TRBV19,-,TRBJ1-2,CASSPTGIGYGYTF
15,TRBV19,-,TRBJ1-5,CASSTGQLSNQPQHF
14,TRBV19,TRBD1,TRBJ2-2,CASKDRSNTGELFF
15,TRBV27,TRBD2,TRBJ2-4,CASSLTSGRGGIQYF
18,TRBV7-2,TRBD2,TRBJ2-3,CASSRGLAGGPSSDTQYF
16,TRBV5-4,TRBD2,TRBJ2-3,CASSLGRPSGTDTQYF
14,TRBV5-1,-,TRBJ1-4,CASSFSIGNEKLFF
14,TRBV18,TRBD1,TRBJ2-7,CASSPTGAPYEQYF
10,TRBV2,-,TRBJ2-5,CASKLETQYF
17,TRBV13,-,TRBJ2-3,CASSLLAMAGRADTQYF
18,TRBV5-1,TRBD2,TRBJ2-1,CASSLGTSGRGGYNEQFF
16,TRBV29-1,TRBD2,TRBJ2-5,CSVAGLAGGTGETQYF
15,TRBV5-6,TRBD1,TRBJ2-2,CASSLRTGVTGELFF
13,TRBV7-3,-,TRBJ1-1,CASSTGPNTEAFF
13,TRBV29-1,-,TRBJ2-3,CSVERGWGDTQYF
13,TRBV2,-,TRBJ1-1,CASSEDGDTEAFF
15,TRBV11-2,-,TRBJ2-5,CASTPNPGPQETQYF
15,TRBV9,TRBD2,TRBJ2-7,CASSVVGAWGGEQYF
13,TRBV5-1,TRBD1,TRBJ2-7,CASSQNRGYEQYF